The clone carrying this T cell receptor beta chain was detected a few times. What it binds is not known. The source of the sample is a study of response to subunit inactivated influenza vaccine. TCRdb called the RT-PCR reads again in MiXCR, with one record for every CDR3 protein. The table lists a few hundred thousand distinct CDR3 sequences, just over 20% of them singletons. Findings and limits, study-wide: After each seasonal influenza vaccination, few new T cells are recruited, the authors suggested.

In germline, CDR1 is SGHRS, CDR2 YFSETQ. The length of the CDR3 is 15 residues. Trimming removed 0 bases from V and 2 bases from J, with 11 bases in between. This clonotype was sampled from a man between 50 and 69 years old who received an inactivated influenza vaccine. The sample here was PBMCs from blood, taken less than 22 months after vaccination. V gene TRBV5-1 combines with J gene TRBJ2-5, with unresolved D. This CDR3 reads CASSLGAIQQETQYF. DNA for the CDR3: TGCGCCAGCAGCTTGGGTGCGATCCAACAAGAGACCCAGTACTTC.